This entry features one TCR beta chain sequence. Here immunoSEQ multiplex PCR was the method, and the copy in TCRdb shows in-frame clones only, minus some. This table has 2,500 or so clones, approximately 17% appearing once. The data are from a study of sequential checkpoint blockade in melanoma. V was shortened by 0 bases and J by 4 bases, with 13 bases between the two germline ends. There are 15 residues in the CDR3. Per germline, CDR1 SGHRS and CDR2 YFSETQ. Treatment defined: randomized to nivolumab then ipilimumab (arm A) or the reverse (arm B). The receptor's source is a human donor with melanoma. This chain uses TRBV5-1 with TRBJ2-5, with D maybe TRBD2 (6 bases). The material was tumor tissue (inferred from file names), obtained from a patient given nivolumab and ipilimumab in sequence. The CDR3 here is CASSLGGGARETQYF. CDR3 in DNA: TGCGCCAGCAGCTTGGGAGGCGGGGCGCGAGAGACCCAGTACTTC.